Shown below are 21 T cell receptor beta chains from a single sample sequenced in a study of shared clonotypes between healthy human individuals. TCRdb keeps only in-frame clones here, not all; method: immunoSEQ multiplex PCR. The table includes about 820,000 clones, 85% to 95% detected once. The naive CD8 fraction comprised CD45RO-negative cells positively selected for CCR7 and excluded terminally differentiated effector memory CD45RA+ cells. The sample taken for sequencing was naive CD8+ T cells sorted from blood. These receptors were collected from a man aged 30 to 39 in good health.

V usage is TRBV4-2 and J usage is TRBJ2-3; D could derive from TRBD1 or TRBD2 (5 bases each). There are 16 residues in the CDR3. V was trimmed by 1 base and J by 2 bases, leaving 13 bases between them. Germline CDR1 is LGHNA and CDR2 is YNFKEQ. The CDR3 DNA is TGTGCCAGCAGCCAAGCCGGGACCCTAAACACAGATACGCAGTATTTT. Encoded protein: CASSQAGTLNTDTQYF.

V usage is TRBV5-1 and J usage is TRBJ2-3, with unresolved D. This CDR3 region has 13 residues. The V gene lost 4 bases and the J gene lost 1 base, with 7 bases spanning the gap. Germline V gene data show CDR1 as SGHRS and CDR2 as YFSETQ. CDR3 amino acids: CASSPDGTDTQYF. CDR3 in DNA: TGCGCCAGCAGCCCGGACGGCACAGATACGCAGTATTTT.

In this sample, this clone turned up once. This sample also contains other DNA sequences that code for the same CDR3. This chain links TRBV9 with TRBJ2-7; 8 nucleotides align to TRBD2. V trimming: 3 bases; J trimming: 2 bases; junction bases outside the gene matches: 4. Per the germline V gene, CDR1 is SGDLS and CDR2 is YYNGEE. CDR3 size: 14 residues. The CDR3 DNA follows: TGTGCCAGCAGCGCAGATAGCGGGACCTACGAGCAGTACTTC. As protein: CASSADSGTYEQYF.

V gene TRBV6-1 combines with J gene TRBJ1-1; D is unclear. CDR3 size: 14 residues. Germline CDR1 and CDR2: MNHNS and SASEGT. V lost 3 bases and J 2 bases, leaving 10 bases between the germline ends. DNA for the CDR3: TGTGCCAGCAGTGACGTGGCGGTTAACACTGAAGCTTTCTTT. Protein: CASSDVAVNTEAFF.

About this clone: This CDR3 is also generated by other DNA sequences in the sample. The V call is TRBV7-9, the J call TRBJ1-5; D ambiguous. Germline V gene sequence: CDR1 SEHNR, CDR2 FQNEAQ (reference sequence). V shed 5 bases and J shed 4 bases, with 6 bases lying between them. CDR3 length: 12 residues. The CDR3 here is CASSPSNQPQHF. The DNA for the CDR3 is TGTGCCAGCAGCCCCTCTAATCAGCCCCAGCATTTT.

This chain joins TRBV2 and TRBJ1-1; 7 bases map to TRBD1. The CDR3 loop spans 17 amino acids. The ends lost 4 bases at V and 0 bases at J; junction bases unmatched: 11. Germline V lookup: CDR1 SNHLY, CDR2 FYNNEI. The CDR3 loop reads CASSATTGPAMNTEAFF. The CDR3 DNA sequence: TGTGCCAGCAGTGCCACGACAGGGCCGGCTATGAACACTGAAGCTTTCTTT. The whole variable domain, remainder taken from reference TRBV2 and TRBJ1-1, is EPEVTQTPSHQVTQMGQEVILRCVPISNHLYFYWYRQILGQKVEFLVSFYNNEISEKSEIFDDQFSVERPDGSNFTLKIRSTKLEDSAMYFCASSATTGPAMNTEAFFGQGTRLTVV.

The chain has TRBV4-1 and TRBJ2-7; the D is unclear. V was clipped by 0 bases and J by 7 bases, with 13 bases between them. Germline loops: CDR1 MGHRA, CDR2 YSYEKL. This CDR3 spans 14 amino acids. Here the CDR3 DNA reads TGCGCCAGCAGCCAAGACGCTGGCAGTTTTGAGCAGTACTTC. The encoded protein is CASSQDAGSFEQYF.

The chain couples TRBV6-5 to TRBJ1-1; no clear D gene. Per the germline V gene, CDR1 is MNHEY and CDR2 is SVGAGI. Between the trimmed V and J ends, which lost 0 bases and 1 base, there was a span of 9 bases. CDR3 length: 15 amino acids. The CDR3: CASSYSRHRNTEAFF. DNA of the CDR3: TGTGCCAGCAGTTACTCGAGACATAGGAACACTGAAGCTTTCTTT.

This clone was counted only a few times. CDR3 bases: TGTGCCAGCAGCTTAGAAGGAGGTTGGACAGGGTCCTACGAGCAGTACTTC. This gives the protein CASSLEGGWTGSYEQYF. The chain combines TRBV7-9 with TRBJ2-7; 8 bases agree with TRBD1. The CDR3 totals 17 residues. Germline lookup yields CDR1 SEHNR and CDR2 FQNEAQ (reference sequence). V lost 1 base and J lost 1; bases outside the gene matches: 9.

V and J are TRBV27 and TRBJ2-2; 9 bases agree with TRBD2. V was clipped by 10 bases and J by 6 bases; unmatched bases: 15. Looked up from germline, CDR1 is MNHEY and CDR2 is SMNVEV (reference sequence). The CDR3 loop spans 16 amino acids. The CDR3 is CATSERLAGSPGELFF. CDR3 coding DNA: TGTGCCACCAGCGAGAGGCTAGCGGGATCACCCGGGGAGCTGTTTTTT.

CDR3: CASSYGVGGPNEQFF. The CDR3 DNA sequence: TGTGCCAGCAGTTACGGGGTGGGAGGCCCCAATGAGCAGTTCTTC. The J gene is TRBJ2-1, the V gene TRBV6-5; TRBD2 might be the D (6 bases). V was clipped by 2 bases and J by 6 bases, with 14 bases between them. Germline assignment: CDR1 MNHEY and CDR2 SVGAGI. This CDR3 region has 15 residues.

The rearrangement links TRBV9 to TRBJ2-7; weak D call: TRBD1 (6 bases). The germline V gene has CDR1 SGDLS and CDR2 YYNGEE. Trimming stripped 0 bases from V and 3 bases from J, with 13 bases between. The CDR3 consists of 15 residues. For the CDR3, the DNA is TGTGCCAGCAGCGTAGAGGGCAGGGGCGGCTACGAGCAGTACTTC. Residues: CASSVEGRGGYEQYF. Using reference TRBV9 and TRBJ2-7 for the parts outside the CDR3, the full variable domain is DSGVTQTPKHLITATGQRVTLRCSPRSGDLSVYWYQQSLDQGLQFLIQYYNGEERAKGNILERFSAQQFPDLHSELNLSSLELGDSALYFCASSVEGRGGYEQYFGPGTRLTVT.

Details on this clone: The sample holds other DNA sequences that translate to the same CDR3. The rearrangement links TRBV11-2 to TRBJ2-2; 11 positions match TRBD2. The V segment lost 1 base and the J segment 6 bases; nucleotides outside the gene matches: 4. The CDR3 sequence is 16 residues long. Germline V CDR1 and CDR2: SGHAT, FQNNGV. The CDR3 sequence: CASSLVLAGGSGELFF. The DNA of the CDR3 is TGTGCCAGCAGCTTAGTTCTAGCGGGAGGATCCGGGGAGCTGTTTTTT.

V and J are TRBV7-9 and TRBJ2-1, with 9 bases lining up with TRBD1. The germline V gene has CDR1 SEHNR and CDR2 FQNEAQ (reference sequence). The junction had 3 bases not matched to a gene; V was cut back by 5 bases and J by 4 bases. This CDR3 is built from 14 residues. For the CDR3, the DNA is TGTGCCAGCAGCGGCGGGACAGGGTACAATGAGCAGTTCTTC. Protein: CASSGGTGYNEQFF. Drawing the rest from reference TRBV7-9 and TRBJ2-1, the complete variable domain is DTGVSQNPRHKITKRGQNVTFRCDPISEHNRLYWYRQTLGQGPEFLTYFQNEAQLEKSRLLSDRFSAERPKGSFSTLEIQRTEQGDSAMYLCASSGGTGYNEQFFGPGTRLTVL.

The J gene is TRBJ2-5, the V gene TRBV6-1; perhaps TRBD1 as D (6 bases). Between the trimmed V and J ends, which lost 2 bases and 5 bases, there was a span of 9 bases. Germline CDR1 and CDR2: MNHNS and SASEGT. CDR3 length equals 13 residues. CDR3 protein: CASSEYRDETQYF. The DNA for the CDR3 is TGTGCCAGCAGTGAATACAGGGACGAGACCCAGTACTTC.

CDR3 amino acids: CASTRGRGGHNEQFF. CDR3 sequence (DNA): TGCGCCAGCACGAGGGGCAGGGGGGGACACAATGAGCAGTTCTTC. This chain connects TRBV10-2 to TRBJ2-1, with D possibly called TRBD1 or TRBD2 (7 bases each). The CDR3 extends over 15 amino acids. Germline CDR1 reads WSHSY; CDR2 reads SAAADI. Trimming removed 7 bases at V and 5 bases at J, with 18 bases between.

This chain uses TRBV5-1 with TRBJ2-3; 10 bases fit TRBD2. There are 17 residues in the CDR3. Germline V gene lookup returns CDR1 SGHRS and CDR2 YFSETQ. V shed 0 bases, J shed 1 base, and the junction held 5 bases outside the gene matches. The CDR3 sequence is CASSLGLAGEGTDTQYF. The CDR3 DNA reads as TGCGCCAGCAGCTTGGGGCTAGCGGGAGAGGGCACAGATACGCAGTATTTT.

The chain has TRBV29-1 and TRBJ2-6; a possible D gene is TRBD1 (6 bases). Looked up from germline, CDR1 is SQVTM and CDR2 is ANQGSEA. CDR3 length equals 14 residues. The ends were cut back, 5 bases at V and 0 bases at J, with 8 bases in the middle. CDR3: CSVSGDSGANVLTF. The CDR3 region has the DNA TGCAGCGTTTCAGGGGACTCTGGGGCCAACGTCCTGACTTTC.

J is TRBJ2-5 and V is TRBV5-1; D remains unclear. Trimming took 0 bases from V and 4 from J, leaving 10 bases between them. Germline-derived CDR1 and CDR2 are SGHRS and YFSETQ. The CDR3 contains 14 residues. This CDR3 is CASSLVLARETQYF. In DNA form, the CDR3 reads TGCGCCAGCAGCTTGGTTTTAGCCCGAGAGACCCAGTACTTC.

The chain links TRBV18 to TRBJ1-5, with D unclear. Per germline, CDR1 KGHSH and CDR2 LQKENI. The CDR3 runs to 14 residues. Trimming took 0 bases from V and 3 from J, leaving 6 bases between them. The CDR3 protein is CASSPPALNQPQHF. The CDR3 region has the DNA TGTGCCAGCTCACCACCTGCCCTCAATCAGCCCCAGCATTTT.

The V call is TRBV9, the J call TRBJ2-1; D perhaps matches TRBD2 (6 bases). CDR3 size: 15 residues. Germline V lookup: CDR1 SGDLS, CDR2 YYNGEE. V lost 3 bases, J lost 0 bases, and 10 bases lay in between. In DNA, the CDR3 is TGTGCCAGCAGCGGCGGGACGACCTCCTACAATGAGCAGTTCTTC. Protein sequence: CASSGGTTSYNEQFF. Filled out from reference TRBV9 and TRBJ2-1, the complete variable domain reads DSGVTQTPKHLITATGQRVTLRCSPRSGDLSVYWYQQSLDQGLQFLIQYYNGEERAKGNILERFSAQQFPDLHSELNLSSLELGDSALYFCASSGGTTSYNEQFFGPGTRLTVL.